The 32 T cell receptor beta chains given below trace back to one sample, sequenced in a study of CD8+CD57+ T cells in acquired aplastic anemia. CDR3 and TCR beta VDJ profiling relied on a genomic DNA template. TCRdb reprocessed the reads with MiXCR, giving one entry per CDR3 protein. The sample carries just over 450,000 distinct CDR3 sequences, around 30% recorded once. Previously, flow cytometry had revealed CD8+CD57+ cell expansion in the patients chosen for sequencing. The sequencing sample was made of sorted CD4+, CD8+, or CD8+CD57+ T cells (not recorded which) from PBMCs. The receptors were gathered from a human donor with aplastic anemia.

The DNA of the CDR3 is TGTGCCATCAGGGGGGAGGGGCACAATGAGCAGTTCTTC. Its protein is CAIRGEGHNEQFF. The rearrangement uses TRBV10-3 and TRBJ2-5, with 7 bases aligning to TRBD2. The better agreement between TRBJ2-1 and the DNA end casts doubt on the J call. Germline V gives CDR1 ENHRY, CDR2 SYGVKD. This CDR3 spans 13 amino acids.

Comments on this clonotype: A much larger clone lies a single base off, so this may be a read error. The chain is built from TRBV5-6 and TRBJ1-3; tentative D call: TRBD1 (5 bases). This CDR3 comprises 14 residues. Germline assignment: CDR1 SGHDT and CDR2 YYEEEE. The DNA of the CDR3 is TGTGCCAGCGGCTTGGGGCAGGGACGAAACACCATATATTTT. The encoded protein is CASGLGQGRNTIYF.

The rearrangement uses TRBV10-3 and TRBJ1-2, with D possibly matching TRBD1 (5 bases). This CDR3 spans 12 amino acids. Trimming left V 10 bases short and J 12 bases short, with 21 bases between. The germline V gene has CDR1 ENHRY and CDR2 SYGVKD. The CDR3: CANLRDASGNTF. The CDR3 region has the DNA TGTGCCAACCTCCGGGACGCCTCTGGAAACACCTTC.

This clonotype was seen more than once but under ten times. This sequence joins TRBV24-1 and TRBJ2-7; a weak D match, TRBD2 (6 bases). CDR3 size: 14 residues. V gave up 4 bases and J gave up 2 bases, with 11 bases separating them. Germline CDR1 reads KGHDR; CDR2 reads SFDVKD. The CDR3 here is CATSDPGGTYEQYF. The CDR3 region has the DNA TGTGCCACCAGTGACCCCGGCGGGACCTACGAGCAGTACTTC.

J is TRBJ2-1 and V is TRBV9, with D unclear. CDR3 length: 15 amino acids. V lost 2 bases and J 4 bases, leaving 13 bases between the germline ends. Germline V gene sequence: CDR1 SGDLS, CDR2 YYNGEE. The CDR3 nucleotides are TGTGCCAGCAGCGTGAGTCTAGTGGCGTACAATGAGCAGTTCTTC. Its translation: CASSVSLVAYNEQFF.

J is TRBJ1-6 and V is TRBV20-1; D not resolved. Between the trimmed V and J ends, which lost 6 bases and 1 base, there was a span of 10 bases. Germline-derived CDR1 and CDR2 are DFQATT and SNEGSKA (reference sequence). CDR3 length: 14 amino acids. The DNA for the CDR3 is TGCAGTGCCGAGTTGGGGTCCTATAATTCACCCCTCCACTTT. Translating it yields CSAELGSYNSPLHF.

This clonotype has just a few counts. The rearrangement links TRBV7-3 to TRBJ1-5; D unresolved. This CDR3 has 11 amino acids. Germline V gives CDR1 SGHTA, CDR2 FQGTGA. V was trimmed by 4 bases and J by 13 bases, leaving 11 bases between them. CDR3 sequence (DNA): TGTGCCAGCAGCTCAACCTGGGTTCAGCATTTT. Translation: CASSSTWVQHF.

This clonotype occurred many times. The chain has TRBV20-1 and TRBJ2-7; D gene uncertain. The CDR3 extends over 11 amino acids. V was clipped by 1 base and J by 3 bases, with 4 bases between them. CDR1 and CDR2 from the germline V gene are DFQATT and SNEGSKA (reference sequence). The CDR3 DNA sequence: TGCAGTGCTAGAGGCAGCTACGAGCAGTACTTC. The encoded protein is CSARGSYEQYF.

J is TRBJ2-7 and V is TRBV29-1; 8 bases fit TRBD2. V dropped 4 bases and J dropped 6; count of bases not matched to a gene: 11. There are 14 residues in the CDR3. The germline CDR1 and CDR2 sequences are SQVTM and ANQGSEA. The CDR3 coding sequence is TGCAGCGTTGGATCAGCGGGAGTACCCTCCGAGCAGTACTTC. It codes for CSVGSAGVPSEQYF.

This clonotype was seen repeatedly, ten times or more. The rearrangement uses TRBV7-2 and TRBJ2-7; D is possibly TRBD1 (6 bases). This CDR3 region has 13 residues. The germline V gene encodes CDR1 SGHTA and CDR2 FQGNSA. Trimming cost V 5 bases and J 2 bases, with 10 bases left between them. CDR3 bases: TGTGCCAGCAGCCCTGGACAGCCCTACGAGCAGTACTTC. Its protein product is CASSPGQPYEQYF. The whole variable domain, remainder taken from reference TRBV7-2 and TRBJ2-7, is GAGVSQSPSNKVTEKGKDVELRCDPISGHTALYWYRQSLGQGLEFLIYFQGNSAPDKSGLPSDRFSAERTGGSVSTLTIQRTQQEDSAVYLCASSPGQPYEQYFGPGTRLTVT.

This clonotype was recorded many times. The chain uses TRBV2 and TRBJ2-7; 8 nucleotides line up with TRBD2. V lost 6 bases, J lost 6 bases, and 10 bases stayed unmatched. The CDR3 is 14 amino acids. From germline, CDR1 is SNHLY and CDR2 FYNNEI. The CDR3 protein is CASRPGTSSAEQYF. The DNA for the CDR3 is TGTGCCAGCAGGCCCGGGACTAGTTCGGCCGAGCAGTACTTC.

The table lists this clonotype with many counts. This chain joins TRBV15 and TRBJ1-5; possible D gene TRBD1, 5 bases. The CDR3 runs 19 residues. Germline V gives CDR1 LNHNV, CDR2 YYDKDF (reference sequence). Trimming shortened V by 5 bases and J by 0 bases, and 23 bases separated the two germline ends. The CDR3 nucleotides are TGTGCCACCAGCTCCAAATCCTTAGGGGCCGGAAGTAGCAATCAGCCCCAGCATTTT. The encoded protein is CATSSKSLGAGSSNQPQHF.

This clonotype occurred many times. V is TRBV7-2 and J is TRBJ1-2, with 8 bases fitting TRBD1. Trimming cost V 0 bases and J 8 bases; bases outside gene matches: 2. The germline CDR1 and CDR2 sequences are SGHTA and FQGNSA. This CDR3 has 13 residues. For the CDR3, the DNA is TGTGCCAGCAGCTTAGCGACAGGGGTAGGCTACACCTTC. It specifies CASSLATGVGYTF.

V gene TRBV6-1 combines with J gene TRBJ2-1, with 11 bases that match TRBD2. The junction had 9 bases not matched to a gene; V was cut back by 5 bases and J by 6 bases. This CDR3 has 16 amino acids. Germline loops: CDR1 MNHNS, CDR2 SASEGT. The CDR3 sequence is CASSRFLAGGSNEQFF. CDR3 nucleotides: TGTGCCAGCAGTCGATTCCTAGCGGGGGGTTCCAATGAGCAGTTCTTC.

Remarks on this clonotype: One base away lies a much larger clone, so this may be a sequencing read error. The missing conserved phenylalanine or tryptophan at the end of this CDR3 makes a read error likely. The rearrangement uses TRBV7-2 and TRBJ1-2, with 7 bases lining up with TRBD1. The CDR3 runs to 17 residues. V was pared by 0 bases and J by 5 bases, with 12 bases of the junction left unmatched. In germline, CDR1 is SGHTA, CDR2 FQGNSA. This chain's CDR3 is CASSLALERGQTYGYTL. For the CDR3, the DNA is TGTGCCAGCAGCTTAGCGCTCGAACGGGGACAGACATATGGCTACACCCTC.

In this sample, this clonotype turned up many times. This chain joins TRBV29-1 and TRBJ2-1; 7 positions match TRBD2. Germline lookup yields CDR1 SQVTM and CDR2 ANQGSEA. V shed 7 bases and J 4 bases; nucleotides not matched to a gene: 10. This CDR3 has 14 amino acids. CDR3 nucleotide sequence: TGCAGCGCCGTGAGCGGGATAAGGTACAATGAGCAGTTCTTC. This encodes CSAVSGIRYNEQFF.

The V and J genes are TRBV5-4 and TRBJ1-6; 9 positions match TRBD1. Per the germline V gene, CDR1 is SGHNT and CDR2 is YYREEE (reference sequence). Trimming at V came to 7 bases and at J to 8 bases, leaving 13 bases not matched to a gene. The CDR3 sequence is 16 residues long. The CDR3 nucleotides are TGTGCCAGCCGCACCTACCCGGGACAGGGTTATTCACCCCTCCACTTT. It specifies CASRTYPGQGYSPLHF. The variable domain in full, with the rest retrieved from reference TRBV5-4 and TRBJ1-6, is ETGVTQSPTHLIKTRGQQVTLRCSSQSGHNTVSWYQQALGQGPQFIFQYYREEENGRGNFPPRFSGLQFPNYSSELNVNALELDDSALYLCASRTYPGQGYSPLHFGNGTRLTVT.

This clonotype has at least ten counts. J is TRBJ1-5 and V is TRBV10-3; TRBD1 agrees at 10 bases. The CDR3 spans 14 residues. J gave up 7 bases and V 3 bases, and 3 bases lay outside the gene matches. Germline-derived CDR1 and CDR2 are ENHRY and SYGVKD. The CDR3 DNA follows: TGTGCCATCAGTGAAGACAGGGGGCAGCAGCCCCAGCATTTT. Its translation is CAISEDRGQQPQHF.

V gene TRBV3-1 combines with J gene TRBJ1-2, with D perhaps matching TRBD1 (5 bases). CDR3 length: 15 amino acids. Germline V gene sequence: CDR1 LGHDT, CDR2 YNNKEL (reference sequence). V was shortened by 2 bases and J by 8 bases, with 18 bases between the two germline ends. The CDR3 spells CASSQRVARADGYTF. The CDR3 DNA is TGTGCCAGCAGCCAACGGGTGGCCAGGGCGGACGGCTACACCTTC.

This clonotype was observed many times. The chain combines TRBV6-2 or TRBV6-3 with TRBJ2-7; unclear D gene. Germline loops: CDR1 MNHEY, CDR2 SVGEGT. This CDR3 is 10 amino acids long. V was shortened by 6 bases and J by 1 base, with 1 base between the two germline ends. Here the CDR3 DNA reads TGTGCCAGCAGGTCCTACGAGCAGTACTTC. Amino acid sequence: CASRSYEQYF.

This chain joins TRBV20-1 and TRBJ1-1; D call uncertain. The CDR3 is made up of 12 amino acids. The germline V and J ends were trimmed by 3 bases and 1 base, with 6 bases remaining between them. Germline CDR1 and CDR2: DFQATT and SNEGSKA (reference sequence). The CDR3 is CSARYWNTEAFF. As DNA, the CDR3 is TGCAGTGCTAGGTACTGGAACACTGAAGCTTTCTTT.

CDR3 DNA: TGTGCCAGCAGTGAAGGGCCGGGGGGCGTCTACGAGCAGTACTTC. Protein product: CASSEGPGGVYEQYF. The rearrangement joins TRBV6-1 to TRBJ2-7, with D possibly matching TRBD2 (7 bases). Germline V lookup: CDR1 MNHNS, CDR2 SASEGT. With 1 base removed from V and 3 bases from J, the gap between germline ends came to 13 bases. The CDR3 extends over 15 amino acids.

This clonotype was found a few times. The gene calls are TRBV5-1 and TRBJ2-1, with D maybe TRBD2 (5 bases). The CDR3 is made up of 14 amino acids. Trimming pared 4 bases from V and 5 bases from J, leaving 13 bases between. CDR1 and CDR2 from the germline V gene are SGHRS and YFSETQ. The CDR3 coding sequence is TGCGCCAGCAGCGAAAACGGGATCCACAATGAGCAGTTCTTC. This gives the protein CASSENGIHNEQFF.

The rearrangement links TRBV5-1 to TRBJ1-5; the D gene is possibly TRBD1 (5 bases). This CDR3 has 15 amino acids. Germline CDR1 and CDR2: SGHRS and YFSETQ. With 3 bases removed from V and 4 bases from J, the gap between germline ends came to 14 bases. The CDR3 spells CASSSPGRGNQPQHF. The CDR3 bases are TGCGCCAGCAGCTCGCCGGGACGGGGAAATCAGCCCCAGCATTTT.

The chain carries TRBV30 and TRBJ2-7, with TRBD2 matching over 8 bases. The CDR3 is 12 amino acids. CDR1 is GTSNPN, CDR2 SVGIG, per germline (reference sequence). The V and J ends lost 5 bases and 4 bases, in that order; junction bases with no gene match: 4. Here the CDR3 DNA reads TGTGCCTGGCGGGGGGGCCAATACGAGCAGTACTTC. Encoded protein: CAWRGGQYEQYF.

The rearrangement uses TRBV3-1 and TRBJ1-1; 8 positions match TRBD1. J lost 1 base, V lost 4 bases, and 5 bases had no gene match. The CDR3 is made up of 15 amino acids. Germline loops: CDR1 LGHDT, CDR2 YNNKEL (reference sequence). Here the CDR3 reads CASSRRGPANTEAFF. Written as DNA, the CDR3 is TGTGCCAGCAGCCGCAGGGGGCCGGCGAACACTGAAGCTTTCTTT. The full variable domain, rest sourced from reference TRBV3-1 and TRBJ1-1, is DTAVSQTPKYLVTQMGNDKSIKCEQNLGHDTMYWYKQDSKKFLKIMFSYNNKELIINETVPNRFSPKSPDKAHLNLHINSLELGDSAVYFCASSRRGPANTEAFFGQGTRLTVV.

This clonotype was detected only a few times. V gene TRBV7-8 combines with J gene TRBJ1-4; unclear D gene. The CDR3 is 16 amino acids. The V gene's germline CDR1 is SGHVS and CDR2 FQNEAQ. V was cut by 6 bases and J by 0 bases, with 14 bases left in between. The CDR3 sequence: CASSHGPAATNEKLFF. CDR3 nucleotides: TGTGCCAGCAGTCATGGTCCAGCTGCAACTAATGAAAAACTGTTTTTT.

V and J are TRBV14 and TRBJ2-2, with D unresolved. V dropped 8 bases and J dropped 4 bases, with 20 bases sitting between them. The CDR3 has 16 amino acids. Per germline, CDR1 SGHDN and CDR2 FVKESK. The CDR3: CASSPWATGGTGELFF. CDR3 nucleotide sequence: TGTGCCAGCTCCCCATGGGCCACCGGCGGCACCGGGGAGCTGTTTTTT.

This chain uses TRBV11-1 with TRBJ2-1, with D perhaps TRBD1 or TRBD2 (6 bases each). The CDR3 covers 15 residues. Trimming left V 4 bases short and J 10 bases short, with 20 bases between. CDR1 is SGHAT, CDR2 FQDESV, per germline (reference sequence). CDR3 nucleotides: TGTGCCAGCAGCTCAAACGGAGGGGGATCAGGCGAGCAGTTCTTC. Translation gives CASSSNGGGSGEQFF.

About this clonotype: This may stem from a read error, because a much larger clone lies one nucleotide away. Since the CDR3 does not end with the conserved phenylalanine or tryptophan, this likely comes from a read error. This chain joins TRBV12-3 or TRBV12-4 and TRBJ1-2; D ambiguous. Trimming left V 10 bases short and J 6 bases short, with 18 bases between. The length of the CDR3 is 13 residues. CDR3 DNA: TGTGCCACCCCCACAGTGGGAGGGCATGGCTACACCCTC. Its protein product is CATPTVGGHGYTL.

This clonotype was counted only a few times. A much larger clone is a single base away; this may be a read error. This chain connects TRBV25-1 to TRBJ2-7; D may correspond to TRBD1 or TRBD2 (6 bases each). The CDR3 is 15 amino acids. Per germline, CDR1 MGHDK and CDR2 SYGVNS. The DNA of the CDR3 is TGTGCCAGTAGTCAAACAGGGAGGACCAGCTACGAGCAGTGCTTC. Translating gives CASSQTGRTSYEQCF.

This clonotype was recorded many times. J is TRBJ2-3 and V is TRBV9, with D possibly TRBD2 on 6 matching bases. Looked up from germline, CDR1 is SGDLS and CDR2 is YYNGEE. Trimming stripped 8 bases from V and 3 bases from J, with 7 bases between. This CDR3 is built from 11 residues. Written as DNA, the CDR3 is TGTGCCAGTGGACTAACAGATACGCAGTATTTT. The encoded protein is CASGLTDTQYF. Full variable domain (rest looked up from reference TRBV9 and TRBJ2-3): DSGVTQTPKHLITATGQRVTLRCSPRSGDLSVYWYQQSLDQGLQFLIQYYNGEERAKGNILERFSAQQFPDLHSELNLSSLELGDSALYFCASGLTDTQYFGPGTRLTVL.